What follows are 27 T cell receptor beta chains derived from one specimen sequenced in a study of T cells in Graves' hyperthyroidism and ophthalmopathy (dated by TCRdb to about 2019). To prepare the library, multiplex PCR was applied. The run used an Illumina HiSeq 2000. TCR beta CDR3 regions were amplified from RNA transcripts. For the first round of RT-PCR on the TCR CDR3, the HTBI primer set was used together with the Qiagen OneStep RT-PCR kit. TCRdb redid the processing of the public reads, applying fastp at Q25 and MiXCR, and retained in-frame beta chains. CDR3 protein sequences are deduplicated, and each keeps its most common genes and DNA. This sample lists about 290,000 distinct CDR3 sequences; about 19% were detected once. Approximately 35% of the sample comes from the top ten. The sequenced sample was blood. Every receptor here comes from a man in his fifties with Graves' ophthalmopathy.

This clonotype appeared many times. The V call is TRBV27, the J call TRBJ2-6; D might be TRBD1 (5 bases). Per the germline V gene, CDR1 is MNHEY and CDR2 is SMNVEV (reference sequence). The V end lost 2 bases, the J end lost 3 bases, and 11 bases lay between the germline ends. This CDR3 has 16 amino acids. The CDR3 loop reads CASSLGSGFGANVLTF. In DNA form, the CDR3 reads TGTGCCAGCAGTTTAGGTTCAGGGTTTGGGGCCAACGTCCTGACTTTC.

The chain has TRBV5-1 and TRBJ1-1; 9 nucleotides line up with TRBD1. The CDR3 contains 14 residues. Germline V gene lookup returns CDR1 SGHRS and CDR2 YFSETQ. V lost 3 bases to trimming and J lost 2 bases; unmatched junction nucleotides: 2. DNA for the CDR3: TGCGCCAGCAGCTACACAGGGGGCAACACTGAAGCTTTCTTT. It codes for CASSYTGGNTEAFF.

This clonotype was seen a few times. The junction does not match germline at one end; this may be a read error. The chain recombines TRBV20-1 with TRBJ2-1; 7 bases are a match to TRBD2. Germline V CDR1 and CDR2: DFQATT, SNEGSKA (reference sequence). There are 13 residues in the CDR3. The CDR3 DNA sequence: TGCAGTGCGAGAGAAGCGGGGTACAATGAGCAGTTCTTC. This codes for CSAREAGYNEQFF.

The chain employs TRBV29-1 and TRBJ2-7, with 7 bases fitting TRBD1. V shed 3 bases, J shed 4 bases, and the junction held 9 bases outside the gene matches. The CDR3 has 14 amino acids. CDR1 and CDR2 from the germline V gene are SQVTM and ANQGSEA. The CDR3 DNA reads TGCAGCGTTGATCGGCTACAGGGGACGTACGAGCAGTACTTC. Protein product: CSVDRLQGTYEQYF.

Ten or more counts support this clonotype. The chain carries TRBV6-1 and TRBJ2-1, with 8 bases that match TRBD2. The CDR3 consists of 20 residues. CDR1 is MNHNS and CDR2 is SASEGT in the germline V gene. Trimming at V came to 5 bases and at J to 0 bases, leaving 18 bases not matched to a gene. The CDR3 coding sequence is TGTGCCAGCAGTTCCAGCGGGGCTAGCGGGCCTACCCGCTCCTACAATGAGCAGTTCTTC. Its translation: CASSSSGASGPTRSYNEQFF.

This sequence joins TRBV5-1 and TRBJ2-7; TRBD2 aligns across 12 bases. This CDR3 is 14 amino acids long. The ends lost 4 bases at V and 7 bases at J; junction bases unmatched: 6. Germline CDR1 is SGHRS and CDR2 is YFSETQ. For the CDR3, the DNA is TGCGCCAGCAGCATCGGGACTAGCGGGCCTGAGCAGTACTTC. As protein: CASSIGTSGPEQYF.

This clonotype came up once. The chain couples TRBV6-1 to TRBJ2-7; possibly TRBD1 for D (5 bases). This CDR3 has 13 residues. V shed 5 bases and J shed 4 bases, with 12 bases lying between them. Germline V gene sequence: CDR1 MNHNS, CDR2 SASEGT. As DNA, the CDR3 is TGTGCCAGCAGTAAGGACACAAATTACGAGCAGTACTTC. It specifies CASSKDTNYEQYF.

This clonotype occurred a few times. The chain recombines TRBV12-3 or TRBV12-4 with TRBJ2-2; 7 positions agree with TRBD1. V trimming: 6 bases; J trimming: 6 bases; junction bases outside the gene matches: 7. The CDR3 is 14 residues long. The CDR3 loop reads CASRTGTGPGELFF. CDR3 DNA sequence: TGTGCCAGCAGGACAGGGACGGGACCCGGGGAGCTGTTTTTT.

This clonotype was observed many times. The V and J genes are TRBV20-1 and TRBJ2-3; D might be TRBD1 (6 bases). This CDR3 has 11 residues. V was clipped by 6 bases and J by 9 bases, with 13 bases between them. Germline V gene data show CDR1 as DFQATT and CDR2 as SNEGSKA (reference sequence). The CDR3 bases are TGCAGTGCCAAGAAGGGGGAGACGCAGTATTTT. Its translation: CSAKKGETQYF.

In its sample, this clonotype was seen many times. This chain joins TRBV5-5 and TRBJ2-5; TRBD1 matches 8 bases. The CDR3 covers 16 residues. Trimming cost V 2 bases and J 5 bases; bases outside gene matches: 11. Germline CDR1 and CDR2: SGHKS and YYEKEE (reference sequence). CDR3 amino acids: CASSFLQGASRETQYF. CDR3 in DNA: TGTGCCAGCAGCTTCCTCCAGGGGGCGTCGCGGGAGACCCAGTACTTC. Full variable domain (missing parts from reference TRBV5-5 and TRBJ2-5): DAGVTQSPTHLIKTRGQQVTLRCSPISGHKSVSWYQQVLGQGPQFIFQYYEKEERGRGNFPDRFSARQFPNYSSELNVNALLLGDSALYLCASSFLQGASRETQYFGPGTRLLVL.

The sample holds many counts of this clonotype. This chain joins TRBV11-2 and TRBJ2-7; no definite D call. Germline-derived CDR1 and CDR2 are SGHAT and FQNNGV. Between the trimmed V and J ends, which lost 3 bases and 6 bases, there was a span of 9 bases. This CDR3 has 12 residues. In nucleotides, the CDR3 is TGTGCCAGCAGCTTTGGTCGTGGCGAGCAGTACTTC. This encodes CASSFGRGEQYF. Full variable domain (remainder filled in from reference TRBV11-2 and TRBJ2-7): EAGVAQSPRYKIIEKRQSVAFWCNPISGHATLYWYQQILGQGPKLLIQFQNNGVVDDSQLPKDRFSAERLKGVDSTLKIQPAKLEDSAVYLCASSFGRGEQYFGPGTRLTVT.

The gene calls are TRBV9 and TRBJ2-3; 7 nucleotides align to TRBD2. The V and J ends lost 3 bases and 8 bases, in that order; junction bases with no gene match: 12. This CDR3 contains 15 residues. CDR1 and CDR2 from the germline V gene are SGDLS and YYNGEE. CDR3 sequence: CASSGQRAGVSTQYF. CDR3 nucleotide sequence: TGTGCCAGCAGCGGACAGAGGGCGGGAGTAAGTACGCAGTATTTT.

This clonotype has ten or more counts. This rearrangement joins TRBV5-1 to TRBJ2-7, with TRBD1 as a possible D gene (6 bases). CDR1 and CDR2 from the germline V gene are SGHRS and YFSETQ. The CDR3 length is 14 residues. Trimming shortened V by 0 bases and J by 0 bases, and 7 bases separated the two germline ends. CDR3 region: CASSLDRASYEQYF. CDR3 DNA sequence: TGCGCCAGCAGCTTGGACAGGGCCTCCTACGAGCAGTACTTC.

Remarks on this clonotype: One end of the junction fails to match germline, which may point to a read error. The chain links TRBV11-2 to TRBJ1-5; 8 nucleotides match TRBD1. The length of the CDR3 is 15 residues. Germline V gene data show CDR1 as SGHAT and CDR2 as FQNNGV. CDR3 amino acids: CVSSSGQALMESQHF. DNA for the CDR3: TGTGTCAGCAGCTCGGGACAGGCCTTGATGGAATCCCAGCATTTT.

This clonotype was seen many times. The chain recombines TRBV28 with TRBJ2-3; D may be TRBD2 (6 bases). Germline V gives CDR1 MDHEN, CDR2 SYDVKM. The CDR3 runs to 15 residues. Trimming removed 7 bases at V and 0 bases at J, with 14 bases between. The CDR3 sequence: CASTDTRESTDTQYF. The CDR3 DNA reads as TGTGCCAGCACCGACACTCGGGAGAGCACAGATACGCAGTATTTT. Based on the CDR3 plus reference TRBV28 and TRBJ2-3, the full variable domain is DVKVTQSSRYLVKRTGEKVFLECVQDMDHENMFWYRQDPGLGLRLIYFSYDVKMKEKGDIPEGYSVSREKKERFSLILESASTNQTSMYLCASTDTRESTDTQYFGPGTRLTVL.

This clonotype has only one observation. The CDR3 region is CASSLGGWQETQYF. CDR3 DNA: TGTGCCAGCAGCTTAGGAGGGTGGCAAGAGACCCAGTACTTC. The rearrangement links TRBV7-3 to TRBJ2-5; possible D gene TRBD2, 6 bases. This CDR3 region has 14 residues. V lost 2 bases and J lost 2, with 9 bases in between. Germline values: CDR1 SGHTA, CDR2 FQGTGA.

The table lists this clonotype with a few counts. The V and J genes are TRBV7-2 and TRBJ2-5; no definite D call. The V gene's germline CDR1 is SGHTA and CDR2 FQGNSA. The V gene lost 5 bases and the J gene lost 5 bases, with 21 bases spanning the gap. This CDR3 region has 16 residues. The CDR3 sequence is CASSQSRRASGETQYF. The DNA of the CDR3 is TGTGCCAGCAGCCAAAGCCGACGGGCCTCTGGGGAGACCCAGTACTTC.

This rearrangement joins TRBV15 to TRBJ2-7, with 7 bases that match TRBD1. This CDR3 has 16 amino acids. Germline loops: CDR1 LNHNV, CDR2 YYDKDF (reference sequence). Trimming removed 1 base from V and 2 bases from J; junction bases left unmatched: 8. The CDR3: CATSRAIGGAPYEQYF. CDR3 DNA: TGTGCCACCAGCAGAGCCATAGGGGGCGCACCCTACGAGCAGTACTTC.

This clonotype was counted at least ten times. The V call is TRBV29-1, the J call TRBJ1-1; 8 bases match TRBD1. The CDR3 sequence is 14 residues long. J lost 0 bases, V lost 5 bases, and 5 bases had no gene match. Germline assignment: CDR1 SQVTM and CDR2 ANQGSEA. CDR3 DNA sequence: TGCAGCGTTCGGACAGGGCCCATGAACACTGAAGCTTTCTTT. Residues: CSVRTGPMNTEAFF.

This clonotype was observed a few times. The chain is built from TRBV29-1 and TRBJ2-7; D is undetermined. CDR1 and CDR2 from the germline V gene are SQVTM and ANQGSEA. The CDR3 contains 12 residues. Between the trimmed V and J ends, which lost 0 bases and 0 bases, there was a span of 3 bases. In DNA form, the CDR3 reads TGCAGCGTTGAAGACTTCTCCTACGAGCAGTACTTC. Translated, it gives CSVEDFSYEQYF.

This clonotype was seen only a few times. The rearrangement links TRBV29-1 to TRBJ1-2; possibly TRBD1 for D (5 bases). There are 12 residues in the CDR3. CDR1 and CDR2 from the germline V gene are SQVTM and ANQGSEA. Trimming took 3 bases from V and 4 from J, leaving 9 bases between them. This CDR3 reads CSVDAGTYGYTF. The CDR3 nucleotides read TGCAGCGTTGACGCAGGGACCTATGGCTACACCTTC.

The chain recombines TRBV28 with TRBJ2-1; weak D call: TRBD2 (6 bases). CDR1 is MDHEN, CDR2 SYDVKM, per germline. V dropped 6 bases and J dropped 5 bases, with 23 bases sitting between them. CDR3 length: 17 amino acids. This CDR3 is CASRGPDGSDPHNEQFF. CDR3 nucleotides: TGTGCCAGCAGGGGACCAGACGGGAGCGACCCTCACAATGAGCAGTTCTTC.

In this sample, this clonotype turned up a few times. J is TRBJ2-4 and V is TRBV5-6; TRBD2 matches 7 bases. V shed 3 bases, J shed 9 bases, and the junction held 6 bases outside the gene matches. CDR3 length equals 13 residues. Germline values: CDR1 SGHDT, CDR2 YYEEEE. CDR3 sequence (DNA): TGTGCCAGCAGCTCTGGACTAGACGCCATTCAGTACTTC. Encoded protein: CASSSGLDAIQYF.

This clonotype was detected many times. The rearrangement links TRBV5-1 to TRBJ2-1; 7 bases are shared with TRBD2. CDR3 size: 15 residues. Germline trimming cut 0 bases from V and 0 bases from J; bases unmatched to any gene: 0. Per the germline V gene, CDR1 is SGHRS and CDR2 is YFSETQ. The CDR3 here is CASSLASGSYNEQFF. The CDR3 DNA sequence: TGCGCCAGCAGCTTGGCTAGCGGCTCCTACAATGAGCAGTTCTTC.

The chain has TRBV6-1 and TRBJ1-2; D is perhaps TRBD1 (5 bases). V gave up 1 base and J gave up 5 bases, with 8 bases separating them. This CDR3 comprises 13 residues. The germline CDR1 and CDR2 sequences are MNHNS and SASEGT. Here the CDR3 reads CASSEDPGYGYTF. For the CDR3, the DNA is TGTGCCAGCAGTGAAGATCCAGGGTATGGCTACACCTTC.

In this sample, this clonotype turned up many times. In nucleotides, the CDR3 is TGTGCCAGCAGTTTCGGAACGAACAAAAACATTCAGTACTTC. Amino acid sequence: CASSFGTNKNIQYF. J is TRBJ2-4 and V is TRBV28; no clear D gene. The V and J ends lost 3 bases and 3 bases respectively, with 9 bases between them. The germline V gene has CDR1 MDHEN and CDR2 SYDVKM. This CDR3 comprises 14 residues.

This clonotype was seen at least ten times. This chain links TRBV7-6 with TRBJ1-5; D gene unclear. Germline CDR1 reads SGHVS; CDR2 reads FNYEAQ. The ends were cut back, 1 base at V and 4 bases at J, with 5 bases in the middle. The length of the CDR3 is 13 residues. The CDR3 protein is CASSLGVNQPQHF. The CDR3 nucleotides read TGTGCCAGCAGCTTAGGAGTAAATCAGCCCCAGCATTTT.